A selection of T cell receptor beta chains follows, all from one sample in a study of cytomegalovirus exposure and HLA in healthy donors. TCRdb's copy holds only in-frame clones and misses some; the assay was immunoSEQ multiplex PCR. Altogether 130,000 or so clones are present, about 74% being singletons, with the ten largest covering roughly 0.9%. Sequenced input: PBMCs. Receptors were obtained from a woman aged 55-69 years in good health and CMV-seronegative. The CDR3 runs from the conserved cysteine through the conserved F or W. Fields, in order: clone size, J gene, D gene, V gene, CDR3 protein, CDR3 DNA. The D gene is left open where the match is weak. Clone size is not always given. Where it is, it says once, few, many or a class for expanded clones.

size: .; J: TRBJ2-7; D: TRBD1; V: TRBV5-4; CDR3: CASSLGWDSSYEQYF; DNA: TGTGCCAGCAGCTTGGGTTGGGACAGTTCCTACGAGCAGTACTTC
size: .; J: TRBJ2-5; D: .; V: TRBV5-1; CDR3: CASSFNQETQYF; DNA: TGCGCCAGCAGCTTTAATCAAGAGACCCAGTACTTC
size: .; J: TRBJ2-5; D: .; V: TRBV18; CDR3: CASSPAQSQETQYF; DNA: TGTGCCAGCTCACCCGCGCAAAGCCAAGAGACCCAGTACTTC
size: .; J: TRBJ2-5; D: .; V: TRBV10-3; CDR3: CATAKPKETQYF; DNA: TGTGCCACCGCGAAACCAAAAGAGACCCAGTACTTC
size: .; J: TRBJ2-2; D: TRBD2; V: TRBV7-3; CDR3: CASSPSRGGSGNTGELFF; DNA: TGTGCCAGCAGCCCCTCACGGGGGGGGAGTGGGAACACCGGGGAGCTGTTTTTT
size: .; J: TRBJ1-2; D: TRBD1; V: TRBV5-1; CDR3: CASSLPGQDYGYTF; DNA: TGCGCCAGCAGCCTACCTGGACAGGACTATGGCTACACCTTC
size: .; J: TRBJ2-1; D: TRBD2; V: TRBV5-4; CDR3: CASSRGGDGGEQFF; DNA: TGTGCCAGCAGCCGCGGGGGGGACGGGGGTGAGCAGTTCTTC
size: .; J: TRBJ2-7; D: .; V: TRBV7-9; CDR3: CASSLGAGMDYEQYF; DNA: TGTGCCAGCAGCTTAGGGGCGGGCATGGACTACGAGCAGTACTTC
size: .; J: TRBJ2-7; D: TRBD2; V: TRBV27; CDR3: CASSKGTSGRGEQYF; DNA: TGTGCCAGCAGCAAGGGGACTAGCGGGAGAGGCGAGCAGTACTTC
size: once; J: TRBJ2-2; D: TRBD1; V: TRBV11-3; CDR3: CASSTPGQGTGELFF; DNA: TGTGCCAGCAGCACGCCGGGACAGGGGACCGGGGAGCTGTTTTTT
size: few; J: TRBJ1-5; D: TRBD1; V: TRBV28; CDR3: CASSLFTPDRARHF; DNA: TGTGCCAGCAGTTTATTTACCCCTGACAGGGCACGGCATTTT
size: .; J: TRBJ2-3; D: .; V: TRBV10-1; CDR3: CASTEGGSTDTQYF; DNA: TGCGCCAGCACAGAGGGGGGGAGCACAGATACGCAGTATTTT
size: .; J: TRBJ1-6; D: TRBD1; V: TRBV27; CDR3: CASSLGTGRIISPLHF; DNA: TGTGCCAGCAGTTTAGGGACAGGGAGGATAATTTCACCCCTCCACTTT
size: few; J: TRBJ1-4; D: .; V: TRBV19; CDR3: CASSPGRQRLNEKLFF; DNA: TGTGCCAGTAGTCCAGGTAGACAGAGACTGAATGAAAAACTGTTTTTT
size: .; J: TRBJ1-5; D: TRBD1; V: TRBV15; CDR3: CATSRDGTGAYQPQHF; DNA: TGTGCCACCAGCAGAGATGGGACAGGGGCGTATCAGCCCCAGCATTTT
size: .; J: TRBJ1-2; D: .; V: TRBV19; CDR3: CASSSLQQGNYGYTF; DNA: TGTGCCAGTAGCTCCCTCCAACAGGGTAACTATGGCTACACCTTC
size: .; J: TRBJ2-2; D: TRBD2; V: TRBV7-9; CDR3: CASSPGTSGRADTGELFF; DNA: TGTGCCAGCAGCCCAGGGACTAGCGGGAGGGCCGACACCGGGGAGCTGTTTTTT
size: .; J: TRBJ2-7; D: .; V: TRBV11-2; CDR3: CASSPRTGTYEQYF; DNA: TGTGCCAGCAGCCCGCGGACCGGGACCTACGAGCAGTACTTC
size: .; J: TRBJ2-1; D: TRBD2; V: TRBV28; CDR3: CASSFPSGSNEQFF; DNA: TGTGCCAGCAGTTTTCCCAGCGGGAGCAATGAGCAGTTCTTC
size: .; J: TRBJ2-4; D: TRBD2; V: TRBV19; CDR3: CASGLAGGSGAKNIQYF; DNA: TGTGCCAGTGGACTAGCGGGGGGTTCCGGAGCCAAAAACATTCAGTACTTC
size: .; J: TRBJ1-2; D: TRBD1; V: TRBV14; CDR3: CASSQGQAVYGYTF; DNA: TGTGCCAGCAGCCAGGGACAGGCGGTCTATGGCTACACCTTC
size: .; J: TRBJ2-1; D: TRBD2; V: TRBV5-1; CDR3: CASSFLAGGRGEQFF; DNA: TGCGCCAGCAGCTTTCTAGCGGGAGGTCGAGGTGAGCAGTTCTTC
size: .; J: TRBJ1-1; D: .; V: TRBV18; CDR3: CASSPGHDPGATPAFF; DNA: TGTGCCAGCTCACCGGGTCATGATCCAGGCGCTACCCCAGCTTTCTTT
size: .; J: TRBJ2-7; D: .; V: TRBV5-6; CDR3: CASRRVKNEQYF; DNA: TGTGCCAGCAGGAGGGTTAAAAACGAGCAGTACTTC
size: .; J: TRBJ2-7; D: .; V: TRBV4-1; CDR3: CASSQDPDGYYEQYF; DNA: TGCGCCAGCAGCCAAGATCCCGACGGGTACTACGAGCAGTACTTC
size: .; J: TRBJ1-3; D: .; V: TRBV19; CDR3: CASVIQGTGNTIYF; DNA: TGTGCCAGTGTGATACAGGGAACTGGAAACACCATATATTTT
size: few; J: TRBJ1-4; D: TRBD1; V: TRBV6-1; CDR3: CASSEGRGSGEKLFF; DNA: TGTGCCAGCAGTGAAGGCAGGGGGTCTGGGGAAAAACTGTTTTTT
size: .; J: TRBJ2-3; D: TRBD2; V: TRBV6-1; CDR3: CASSDPAGGKVDTQYF; DNA: TGTGCCAGCAGTGACCCAGCGGGGGGCAAGGTAGATACGCAGTATTTT
size: .; J: TRBJ2-7; D: .; V: TRBV11-2; CDR3: CASSSDRPYEQYF; DNA: TGTGCCAGCAGCTCTGACAGGCCGTACGAGCAGTACTTC
size: .; J: TRBJ2-1; D: TRBD2; V: TRBV4-1; CDR3: CASSQDKGAGVPEQFF; DNA: TGCGCCAGCAGCCAAGATAAGGGAGCGGGAGTTCCTGAGCAGTTCTTC
size: .; J: TRBJ1-5; D: .; V: TRBV19; CDR3: CASSIQGLSLPQPQHF; DNA: TGTGCCAGTAGTATACAGGGACTGAGTCTTCCCCAGCCCCAGCATTTT
size: .; J: TRBJ1-5; D: .; V: TRBV25-1; CDR3: CASSEGTGNQHF; DNA: TGTGCCAGCAGTGAAGGTACAGGGAACCAGCATTTT
size: .; J: TRBJ2-2; D: TRBD1; V: TRBV27; CDR3: CASSIIGGDTGELFF; DNA: TGTGCCAGCAGTATAATAGGGGGCGACACCGGGGAGCTGTTTTTT
size: .; J: TRBJ2-7; D: TRBD2; V: TRBV5-4; CDR3: CASSLALSRGGPHEQYF; DNA: TGTGCCAGCAGCTTGGCCCTTAGCCGGGGGGGCCCCCACGAGCAGTACTTC
size: .; J: TRBJ1-4; D: TRBD1; V: TRBV7-9; CDR3: CASSFTGGGEKLFF; DNA: TGTGCCAGCAGCTTTACAGGGGGCGGGGAAAAACTGTTTTTT
size: .; J: TRBJ2-7; D: .; V: TRBV7-8; CDR3: CASSPRAFSYEQYF; DNA: TGTGCCAGCAGCCCGCGGGCGTTCTCCTACGAGCAGTACTTC
size: .; J: TRBJ2-1; D: .; V: TRBV6-1; CDR3: CASSENIGPAGQLYNEQFF; DNA: TGTGCCAGCAGTGAAAACATTGGGCCCGCGGGACAGCTATACAATGAGCAGTTCTTC
size: .; J: TRBJ1-5; D: .; V: TRBV6-1; CDR3: CASSEWEVYSNQPQHF; DNA: TGTGCCAGCAGTGAATGGGAGGTATATAGCAATCAGCCCCAGCATTTT
size: .; J: TRBJ2-1; D: .; V: TRBV9; CDR3: CASSVEDYGEQFF; DNA: TGTGCCAGCAGCGTAGAGGACTATGGTGAGCAGTTCTTC
size: .; J: TRBJ2-5; D: .; V: TRBV5-1; CDR3: CASSEHSGQRETQYF; DNA: TGCGCCAGCAGCGAACACTCAGGACAGCGAGAGACCCAGTACTTC
size: .; J: TRBJ1-5; D: TRBD1; V: TRBV10-2; CDR3: CASSDRGLNQPQHF; DNA: TGCGCCAGCAGCGACAGGGGGCTGAATCAGCCCCAGCATTTT
size: .; J: TRBJ2-1; D: TRBD1; V: TRBV28; CDR3: CASSPTGTGDEDEQFF; DNA: TGTGCCAGCAGTCCTACCGGGACAGGGGACGAGGATGAGCAGTTCTTC
size: .; J: TRBJ2-7; D: .; V: TRBV2; CDR3: CARSYGTRHPGQYF; DNA: TGTGCCAGATCCTACGGGACACGCCACCCGGGGCAGTACTTC
size: .; J: TRBJ2-2; D: TRBD2; V: TRBV7-9; CDR3: CASSRGRDGRELFF; DNA: TGTGCCAGCAGCCGTGGGAGGGACGGAAGGGAGCTGTTTTTT
size: .; J: TRBJ1-2; D: TRBD1; V: TRBV29-1; CDR3: CSVGNRGASGYTF; DNA: TGCAGCGTGGGGAACAGGGGCGCGAGTGGCTACACCTTC
size: .; J: TRBJ2-1; D: TRBD2; V: TRBV7-2; CDR3: CASSLGLAGYNEQFF; DNA: TGTGCCAGCAGCCTAGGACTAGCGGGGTACAATGAGCAGTTCTTC
size: once; J: TRBJ1-1; D: TRBD1; V: TRBV9; CDR3: CASSPRGQGYTEAFF; DNA: TGTGCCAGCAGCCCTAGAGGACAGGGGTACACTGAAGCTTTCTTT
size: .; J: TRBJ1-2; D: .; V: TRBV16; CDR3: CASSQLEAVNYGYTF; DNA: TGTGCCAGCAGCCAATTGGAGGCGGTTAACTATGGCTACACCTTC
size: .; J: TRBJ2-6; D: TRBD1; V: TRBV28; CDR3: CASTPTGNPSYGANVLTF; DNA: TGTGCCAGCACCCCGACAGGGAATCCTTCCTATGGGGCCAACGTCCTGACTTTC
size: .; J: TRBJ2-7; D: TRBD2; V: TRBV27; CDR3: CASSFFGGDYEQYF; DNA: TGTGCCAGCAGTTTTTTCGGGGGGGACTACGAGCAGTACTTC
size: .; J: TRBJ1-5; D: TRBD1; V: TRBV19; CDR3: CASSQDRGQNQPQHF; DNA: TGTGCCAGTAGCCAAGACAGGGGCCAAAATCAGCCCCAGCATTTT
size: .; J: TRBJ2-7; D: .; V: TRBV7-2; CDR3: CASSLPATFGEQYF; DNA: TGTGCCAGCAGCTTGCCCGCCACTTTCGGCGAGCAGTACTTC
size: .; J: TRBJ1-1; D: .; V: TRBV4-1; CDR3: CASSPSDPDRANTEAFF; DNA: TGCGCCAGCAGCCCCAGCGACCCCGACAGAGCAAACACTGAAGCTTTCTTT
size: .; J: TRBJ2-3; D: TRBD2; V: TRBV9; CDR3: CASSPSGATDTQYF; DNA: TGTGCCAGCAGCCCTAGCGGGGCCACAGATACGCAGTATTTT
size: .; J: TRBJ1-6; D: .; V: TRBV28; CDR3: CASSPIGGEHSPLHF; DNA: TGTGCCAGCAGCCCCATCGGCGGGGAGCATTCACCCCTCCACTTT
size: few; J: TRBJ1-5; D: .; V: TRBV5-4; CDR3: CASSLGGTGDQPQHF; DNA: TGTGCCAGCAGCTTGGGGGGCACTGGCGATCAGCCCCAGCATTTT
size: .; J: TRBJ2-5; D: .; V: TRBV23-1; CDR3: CASSQPGHGNQETQYF; DNA: TGCGCCAGCAGTCAACCGGGACACGGGAACCAAGAGACCCAGTACTTC